A selection of T cell receptor beta chains follows, all from one sample in a study of cytomegalovirus exposure and HLA in healthy donors. TCRdb's table, derived via immunoSEQ multiplex PCR, lists solely in-frame clones and lacks some. The table has around 350,000 clones, about nine tenths seen once; the top ten hold 0.83%. The sample was PBMCs. The receptors shown here come from a woman aged 18-35 years in good health and CMV-seronegative. Each CDR3 is given with its conserved first and last residue. Each record gives: CDR3 DNA, CDR3 protein, V gene, D gene, clone size, J gene. A D gene is named only where the DNA matches it firmly. Size is stated for part of the rows, as once, few or many counts, or as a class when the clone is expanded.

TGCGCCAGCAGCCAAGGAAGACAGGGGCCTCTCAATCAGCCCCAGCATTTT | CASSQGRQGPLNQPQHF | TRBV4-1 | TRBD1 | - | TRBJ1-5
TGTGCCAGCACTCCCGGGACAGGGGCCTACGAGCAGTACTTC | CASTPGTGAYEQYF | TRBV9 | TRBD1 | - | TRBJ2-7
TGTGCCAGCAGCCCTACCTTCTACGAGCAGTACTTC | CASSPTFYEQYF | TRBV9 | - | - | TRBJ2-7
TGTGCCAGCAGTAATGGTGGACAGGCCATCTCTGGAAACACCATATATTTT | CASSNGGQAISGNTIYF | TRBV28 | TRBD1 | - | TRBJ1-3
TGTGCCAGCAGTGAAGGGCAGGGTGTATTTGGAAACACCATATATTTT | CASSEGQGVFGNTIYF | TRBV2 | - | once | TRBJ1-3
TGCAGCGTTGAAGGGAAACTAGCTTACAATGAGCAGTTCTTC | CSVEGKLAYNEQFF | TRBV29-1 | - | - | TRBJ2-1
TGTGCCAGCAGTTTGACAGGGCCCTATGGCTACACCTTC | CASSLTGPYGYTF | TRBV27 | TRBD1 | once | TRBJ1-2
TGTGCCAGCAGCTCGACCGGGACTAGCGGATACAATGAGCAGTTCTTC | CASSSTGTSGYNEQFF | TRBV7-9 | TRBD2 | few | TRBJ2-1
TGCAGCATACTTCAGGGAGGCTATGGCTACACCTTC | CSILQGGYGYTF | TRBV29-1 | - | once | TRBJ1-2
TGTGCCAGCAGCCAAACCGGGACAGGCTTGTGGGATACGCAGTATTTT | CASSQTGTGLWDTQYF | TRBV9 | TRBD1 | - | TRBJ2-3
TGTGCCAGCAGCTTGCCCGGTAACTCCTACGAGCAGTACTTC | CASSLPGNSYEQYF | TRBV5-6 | - | - | TRBJ2-7
TGTGCCAGTAGTCGGACAGGGGGGACGGAGACCCAGTACTTC | CASSRTGGTETQYF | TRBV19 | TRBD1 | - | TRBJ2-5
TGTGCCAGCAGCTTATGGGCCTCCTTGGACTTC | CASSLWASLDF | TRBV7-2 | - | - | TRBJ2-7
TGTGCCAGTAGTATCAACAGGGGCACAGATACGCAGTATTTT | CASSINRGTDTQYF | TRBV19 | - | - | TRBJ2-3
TGTGCCAGTGCCTTTAGCGGGATCCACAATGAGCAGTTCTTC | CASAFSGIHNEQFF | TRBV6-5 | TRBD2 | - | TRBJ2-1
TGTGCCAGCAGAAAGACTAGCGGGGGGTACAATGAGCAGTTCTTC | CASRKTSGGYNEQFF | TRBV2 | TRBD2 | - | TRBJ2-1